This TCR beta chain was sequenced for a study of blood T cell repertoires in COVID-19. Turning to the study itself: Acute and convalescent COVID-19 specimens originated in the United States, Italy and Spain.

As originally analysed: Reference gene primers were amplified, and this amplification served to estimate nucleated cell counts. Repertoires were generated with immunoSEQ multiplex PCR, while TCRdb's copy carries only in-frame clones and drops some. V, J and clone size reflect that table, while D and trimming were determined from the DNA. The table shows more than 200,000 clones, with 80% to 95% occurring only once. Clinical history as reported by participants underpinned cohort assignment. Germline V gene sequence: CDR1 MNHEY, CDR2 SMNVEV (reference sequence). CDR3 size: 14 residues. V dropped 5 bases and J dropped 5; count of bases not matched to a gene: 7.

The clonotype originates from a woman aged 18-30 years who had recovered from COVID-19. The chain joins TRBV27 to TRBJ1-2; the match to TRBD1 covers 8 bases. Sequencing was done on a sample of PBMCs or T cells enriched from blood (not recorded which). CDR3 nucleotides: TGTGCCAGCAGTCCCCCGGACAGGGTTTATGGCTACACCTTC. This gives the protein CASSPPDRVYGYTF.